The present entry profiles one T cell receptor (beta chain) with its context. The target antigen is unknown. The CDR3 loop spans 18 amino acids. Germline V lookup: CDR1 SGHRS, CDR2 YFSETQ. The V and J ends lost 4 bases and 4 bases, in that order; junction bases with no gene match: 15. The sample originates from a study of shared clonotypes between healthy human individuals. Study outcomes and limitations: An expected dependence of interdonor clonotype sharing on sequencing depth was noted. When compared with the clonotypes that were shared by all four sorted-subset donors, the non-shared clonotypes turned out to have lower generation probabilities.

As handled by the study authors: Filtering differed for immunoSEQ, which gave only junction sequences without quality scores. TCRdb's table, derived via immunoSEQ multiplex PCR, lists solely in-frame clones and lacks some. For V, J and clone size, that table is used; D and trimming come from the DNA. This table has approximately 2.5 million clones, approximately 94% appearing once. This clonotype was sampled from a man aged 18-30 years in good health. The sample comprised naive CD4+ T cells sorted from blood. Subset described: CD45RA+ positively selected. V is TRBV5-1 and J is TRBJ2-2, with TRBD1 matching over 8 bases. The CDR3 loop reads CASSTGQGRTSRTGELFF. In nucleotides, the CDR3 is TGCGCCAGCAGCACCGGACAGGGTAGGACGTCACGCACCGGGGAGCTGTTTTTT.